Below are 22 T cell receptor beta chains sequenced from a single sample in a study of blood T cell repertoires in COVID-19. Here immunoSEQ multiplex PCR was the method, and the copy in TCRdb shows in-frame clones only, minus some. The sample has 150,000 to 200,000 clones, approximately 87% seen once; the top ten hold around 13%. Sample: peripheral blood. The receptors originated from a woman aged 70-85 years with COVID-19, enrolled during active disease.

This rearrangement joins TRBV11-2 to TRBJ2-5, with D tentatively TRBD1 (6 bases). Germline assignment: CDR1 SGHAT and CDR2 FQNNGV. Trimming shortened V by 4 bases and J by 2 bases, and 17 bases separated the two germline ends. This CDR3 spans 16 amino acids. The CDR3 DNA follows: TGTGCCAGCAGCTCGATGTATTTCCAGGGGCAAGAGACCCAGTACTTC. Translated: CASSSMYFQGQETQYF.

This clone has a single count. The chain uses TRBV18 and TRBJ1-4; no definite D call. Deletions cut 4 bases from V and 5 bases from J, with 5 bases between. The CDR3 has 12 residues. Germline lookup yields CDR1 KGHSH and CDR2 LQKENI. The DNA for the CDR3 is TGTGCCAGCTCACTTAAAAATGAAAAACTGTTTTTT. This codes for CASSLKNEKLFF.

The V gene is TRBV2, the J gene TRBJ2-5; 12 bases line up with TRBD2. Germline V gene data show CDR1 as SNHLY and CDR2 as FYNNEI. The J segment lost 5 bases and the V segment lost 6 bases, leaving 10 bases of the junction unmatched. The CDR3 is made up of 16 amino acids. The DNA of the CDR3 is TGTGCCAGCAGCGGAAGACTAGCGGGAGAATCGGAGACCCAGTACTTC. Its translation is CASSGRLAGESETQYF.

The chain recombines TRBV5-5 with TRBJ1-2, with D maybe TRBD1 (5 bases). The CDR3 length is 15 residues. CDR1 and CDR2 from the germline V gene are SGHKS and YYEKEE (reference sequence). Trimming stripped 0 bases from V and 8 bases from J, with 17 bases between. Written as DNA, the CDR3 is TGTGCCAGCAGCTTGGAAGGGTCTGGGGCGAGGGGCTACACCTTC. As protein: CASSLEGSGARGYTF.

DNA for the CDR3: TGTGCCAGCAGTGATCAGGGAGGCACCGGGGAGCTGTTTTTT. It codes for CASSDQGGTGELFF. This chain joins TRBV6-1 and TRBJ2-2; tentatively, D is TRBD2 (6 bases). In germline, CDR1 is MNHNS, CDR2 SASEGT. The CDR3 is made up of 14 amino acids. V was shortened by 3 bases and J by 4 bases, with 9 bases between the two germline ends.

The V and J genes are TRBV5-1 and TRBJ2-7, with 9 positions matching TRBD1. J lost 6 bases, V lost 4 bases, and 5 bases had no gene match. The germline V gene encodes CDR1 SGHRS and CDR2 YFSETQ. CDR3 size: 13 residues. CDR3 nucleotides: TGCGCCAGCAGCCCTGGGACAGGGCCCGAGCAGTACTTC. This translates into CASSPGTGPEQYF.

The rearrangement links TRBV12-5 to TRBJ2-3, with TRBD2 matching 8 bases. With 5 bases clipped from V and 0 bases from J, the junction kept 4 bases outside the gene matches. This CDR3 comprises 15 residues. The germline V gene encodes CDR1 LGHNT and CDR2 FRNRAP. The CDR3 DNA follows: TGTGCTAGTGGTCCGCTAGCGGGTAGCACAGATACGCAGTATTTT. Translated: CASGPLAGSTDTQYF.

This chain uses TRBV4-1 with TRBJ1-4; the D is unclear. The ends were cut back, 0 bases at V and 4 bases at J, with 9 bases in the middle. CDR3 length: 15 residues. Per germline, CDR1 MGHRA and CDR2 YSYEKL. DNA for the CDR3: TGCGCCAGCAGCCAAGAAGAGGCGGGTAATGAAAAACTGTTTTTT. This sequence encodes CASSQEEAGNEKLFF.

In nucleotides, the CDR3 is TGTGCCAGCAGATTGCGATCAGTAGCTAATCAGCCCCAGCATTTT. The encoded protein is CASRLRSVANQPQHF. J is TRBJ1-5 and V is TRBV2; D ambiguous. Germline V lookup: CDR1 SNHLY, CDR2 FYNNEI. The CDR3 runs 15 residues. V was pared by 6 bases and J by 4 bases, with 16 bases between.

The chain carries TRBV28 and TRBJ1-6; the D is unclear. This CDR3 is 11 amino acids long. CDR1 is MDHEN, CDR2 SYDVKM, per germline. The V and J ends lost 7 bases and 12 bases respectively, with 10 bases between them. The CDR3 DNA is TGTGCCAGCATTGGCAATGGACCCCTCCACTTT. Protein: CASIGNGPLHF.

This chain connects TRBV14 to TRBJ1-1; D perhaps matches TRBD1 (6 bases). Germline CDR1 and CDR2: SGHDN and FVKESK. The V gene lost 0 bases and the J gene lost 10 bases, with 9 bases spanning the gap. This CDR3 is built from 12 residues. This chain's CDR3 is CASSQDRGTAFF. In DNA form, the CDR3 reads TGTGCCAGCAGCCAAGATAGGGGGACAGCTTTCTTT.

The genes are TRBV10-3 and TRBJ1-4; D is possibly TRBD1 (5 bases). Germline loops: CDR1 ENHRY, CDR2 SYGVKD. This CDR3 has 15 residues. The ends were cut back, 5 bases at V and 7 bases at J, with 17 bases in the middle. In DNA form, the CDR3 reads TGTGCCATCAGTCCCCGGGGGACGGCTCCTGAAAAACTGTTTTTT. Its protein product is CAISPRGTAPEKLFF.

The CDR3: CASTTALDRVPDGYTF. The CDR3 nucleotides are TGTGCCAGCACCACCGCTCTTGACAGGGTACCCGATGGCTACACCTTC. The V call is TRBV28, the J call TRBJ1-2, with 7 nucleotides matching TRBD1. This CDR3 comprises 16 residues. The trim removed 7 bases at V and 6 bases at J, leaving 17 bases unmatched. CDR1 is MDHEN, CDR2 SYDVKM, per germline.

This clone was picked up one time. The gene calls are TRBV6-5 and TRBJ1-5; 7 bases map to TRBD1. From germline, CDR1 is MNHEY and CDR2 SVGAGI. The CDR3 has 13 amino acids. Germline trimming cut 10 bases from V and 1 base from J; bases unmatched to any gene: 4. The CDR3 spells CATGGFSNQPQHF. The DNA for the CDR3 is TGTGCCACAGGGGGTTTCAGCAATCAGCCCCAGCATTTT.

Details on this clone: A read error is likely, as this CDR3 ends without the conserved phenylalanine or tryptophan. The chain joins TRBV27 to TRBJ1-2; 7 nucleotides align to TRBD1. Germline trimming cut 5 bases from V and 4 bases from J; bases unmatched to any gene: 4. Germline-derived CDR1 and CDR2 are MNHEY and SMNVEV (reference sequence). There are 13 residues in the CDR3. Here the CDR3 reads CASSTRGLYGYTL. The DNA for the CDR3 is TGTGCCAGCAGTACTAGGGGGCTCTATGGCTACACCTTA.

The chain recombines TRBV7-3 with TRBJ1-4, with 7 bases that match TRBD1. The junction had 4 bases not matched to a gene; V was cut back by 2 bases and J by 4 bases. Germline V gene data show CDR1 as SGHTA and CDR2 as FQGTGA. The CDR3 totals 15 residues. CDR3 amino acids: CASSLGGQSNEKLFF. DNA for the CDR3: TGTGCCAGCAGCTTAGGGGGACAGAGTAATGAAAAACTGTTTTTT. The variable domain in full, completed from reference TRBV7-3 and TRBJ1-4, reads GAGVSQTPSNKVTEKGKYVELRCDPISGHTALYWYRQSLGQGPEFLIYFQGTGAADDSGLPNDRFFAVRPEGSVSTLKIQRTERGDSAVYLCASSLGGQSNEKLFFGSGTQLSVL.

In this sample, this clone turned up once. V usage is TRBV18 and J usage is TRBJ1-5; unclear D gene. V was clipped by 2 bases and J by 9 bases, with 14 bases between them. Germline V gene lookup returns CDR1 KGHSH and CDR2 LQKENI. This CDR3 is built from 14 residues. In DNA, the CDR3 is TGTGCCAGCTCACCAGTCCGAGGGTCATGGCCCCAGCATTTT. Residues: CASSPVRGSWPQHF.

The chain uses TRBV30 and TRBJ1-1; TRBD1 aligns across 10 bases. CDR3 length equals 13 residues. Germline assignment: CDR1 GTSNPN and CDR2 SVGIG (reference sequence). V lost 5 bases, J lost 8 bases, and 8 bases stayed unmatched. CDR3 region: CAWDRGHSKEAFF. Written as DNA, the CDR3 is TGTGCCTGGGACAGGGGGCATTCTAAGGAAGCTTTCTTT. Supplemented by reference TRBV30 and TRBJ1-1, the full variable domain reads SQTIHQWPATLVQPVGSPLSLECTVEGTSNPNLYWYRQAAGRGLQLLFYSVGIGQISSEVPQNLSASRPQDRQFILSSKKLLLSDSGFYLCAWDRGHSKEAFFGQGTRLTVV.

The genes are TRBV19 and TRBJ2-1, with TRBD2 matching 14 bases. This CDR3 has 15 amino acids. Germline assignment: CDR1 LNHDA and CDR2 SQIVND (reference sequence). With V trimmed by 5 bases and J by 6 bases, 3 bases remained unmatched. CDR3 DNA sequence: TGTGCCAGTAGTTTGACTAGCGGGAGGGTCAATGAGCAGTTCTTC. It is translated as CASSLTSGRVNEQFF.

The chain employs TRBV30 and TRBJ1-1; D unclear. The CDR3 extends over 13 amino acids. Trimming cost V 0 bases and J 1 base, with 6 bases left between them. CDR1 is GTSNPN, CDR2 SVGIG, per germline (reference sequence). The CDR3 bases are TGTGCCTGGAGTGTACAGACGAACACTGAAGCTTTCTTT. This gives the protein CAWSVQTNTEAFF.

The V and J genes are TRBV7-9 and TRBJ2-4; 8 bases are shared with TRBD1. The CDR3 has 14 residues. Germline lookup yields CDR1 SEHNR and CDR2 FQNEAQ (reference sequence). J lost 6 bases, V lost 8 bases, and 9 bases had no gene match. Written as DNA, the CDR3 is TGTGCCAGCGGCGACAGGGGCGTGGGAAACATTCAGTACTTC. The encoded protein is CASGDRGVGNIQYF.

This chain connects TRBV11-3 to TRBJ2-7; D is perhaps TRBD1 (6 bases). This CDR3 is 14 amino acids long. CDR1 and CDR2 from the germline V gene are SGHNT and YENEEA. The V end was cut by 5 bases, the J end by 3 bases, with 14 bases between. CDR3 region: CASSPRRDIYEQYF. CDR3 coding DNA: TGTGCCAGCAGCCCCCGCCGGGACATCTACGAGCAGTACTTC.